This TCR beta chain was captured by sequencing in a study of OX40 agonist ivuxolimab in advanced cancers. Regarding the study in general: Ivuxolimab was an agonistic, fully human IgG2 monoclonal antibody directed against OX40 (CD134), a costimulatory receptor. Among the 50 to 55 dose-escalation patients, 19 had hepatocellular carcinoma, approximately 15 melanoma, 9 renal cell carcinoma and 9 head and neck cancer. The paper describes the monotherapy dose-escalation part (N of about 50 patients) of the phase I trial of ivuxolimab. Prior anti-PD-1, anti-PD-L1 or anti-CTLA-4 therapy was permitted, and 40% of dose-escalation patients had received checkpoint inhibitors. Partial responses occurred in three dose-escalation patients, of whom one had hepatocellular carcinoma and two had cutaneous melanoma. In the dose-escalation cohort, roughly four fifths of patients were male, and the mean age was approximately 60 years, with a range of about 23 to 80. Intravenous ivuxolimab was administered to patients every 2 weeks at six dose levels: 0.01, 0.1, 0.3, 1.5, 3 and 10 mg/kg. The purpose of peripheral TCRbeta sequencing was to test whether ivuxolimab changed TCR sequence diversity and led to clonal T-cell expansion. Broader findings and caveats from the paper: At doses from 0.1 to 3.0 mg/kg, clonal expansion was seen in both CD4+ and CD8+ blood T cells between baseline and week 6. In the 0.1-3.0 mg/kg groups, partial responders had among the lowest normalized peripheral clonal expansion, particularly in CD8+ T cells. Low levels of normalized T-cell clonal expansion were also seen in some nonresponding patients. After ivuxolimab, expanded clones were on average more numerous among CD8+ T cells than among CD4+ T cells. The antigen specificity of the clonally expanded peripheral T cells was not determined.

This clone was recorded once. What antigen it recognizes has not been identified. No clone much larger than this one lies a single base away; base qualities are absent. The trial excluded patients who had a history of autoimmune disease or were on systemic immunosuppression. Peripheral blood for TCR sequencing was drawn from every dose cohort at baseline, at cycle 4 day 1 and at cycle 7 day 1. The samples were drawn from a first-in-human, open-label, multicenter phase I dose-escalation trial of ivuxolimab. Adults with locally advanced or metastatic melanoma, renal cell carcinoma, hepatocellular carcinoma or head and neck squamous cell carcinoma were enrolled in the trial. Before TCR sequencing, CD4+ and CD8+ T cells were separately sorted from peripheral blood. Including cysteine and phenylalanine, the CDR3 has 15 amino acids. Just CDR3 DNA is preserved here, 45 bases in frame from base 1. At the junction V is shortened by 8 bases and J by 8 bases, with 22 bases in between. The germline V gene (reference sequence) gives CDR1 as PRHDT and CDR2 as FYEKMQ.

For sequencing of the TCRbeta CDR3 region, genomic DNA was extracted from the sorted cells. The immunoSEQ Assay was used for sequencing of TCRbeta CDR3 regions. TCRdb re-hosts the immuneACCESS table, in-frame sequences only. Its copies lack some clones; in the studies checked, an unresolved V gene accounts for under half of them, and the cause for the rest is not known. For this sample there are 60,000 to 95,000 clones; about 85% appear just once. The ten largest clones take up about 0.66% of the sample. The specimen was CD4+ or CD8+ T cells sorted from blood, collected in a trial of the OX40 agonist ivuxolimab. The TCR originated in an adult with an advanced solid tumor such as melanoma, head and neck, liver or kidney cancer. The chain is assembled from TRBV13 and TRBJ2-1; the D gene is perhaps TRBD2, from 6 matching bases. DNA sequence: TGTGCCAGCGGGTTCCTGACGCGGAGGGACGATGAGCAGTTCTTC. This encodes CASGFLTRRDDEQFF.